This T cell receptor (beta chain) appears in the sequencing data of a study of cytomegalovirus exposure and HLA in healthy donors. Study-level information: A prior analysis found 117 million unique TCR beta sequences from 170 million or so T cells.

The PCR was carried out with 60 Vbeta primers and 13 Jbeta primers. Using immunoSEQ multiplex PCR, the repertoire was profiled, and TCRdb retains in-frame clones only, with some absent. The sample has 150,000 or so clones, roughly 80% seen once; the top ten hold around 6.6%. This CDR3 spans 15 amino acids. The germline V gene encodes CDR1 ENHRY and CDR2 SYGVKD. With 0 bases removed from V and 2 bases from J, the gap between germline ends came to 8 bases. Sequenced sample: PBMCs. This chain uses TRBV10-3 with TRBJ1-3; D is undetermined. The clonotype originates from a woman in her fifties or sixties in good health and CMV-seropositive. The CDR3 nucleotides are TGTGCCATCAGTGAGTCTGAGGGAACTGGAAACACCATATATTTT. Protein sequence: CAISESEGTGNTIYF.